This entry lists 8 T cell receptor beta chains sequenced from one sample in a study of radiotherapy plus CTLA-4 blockade in lung cancer. Only in-frame clones appear in the TCRdb table, and some are missing; sequencing was by immunoSEQ multiplex PCR. The table includes tens of thousands of clones, around 70% detected once. The material sequenced was peripheral blood, taken from a patient treated with radiotherapy plus ipilimumab. These receptors were taken from a human donor with non-small cell lung cancer who had stable disease on radiotherapy plus ipilimumab.

The chain couples TRBV6-5 to TRBJ1-5, with D perhaps TRBD1 (6 bases). The CDR3 is 15 amino acids. Germline loops: CDR1 MNHEY, CDR2 SVGAGI. Between the trimmed V and J ends, which lost 2 bases and 2 bases, there was a span of 10 bases. The CDR3 reads CASSYDRFGNQPQHF. CDR3 nucleotides: TGTGCCAGCAGTTACGACAGGTTTGGCAATCAGCCCCAGCATTTT.

In this sample, this clone turned up once. The chain carries TRBV7-8 and TRBJ2-7; TRBD1 matches 8 bases. The ends lost 1 base at V and 3 bases at J; junction bases unmatched: 8. The CDR3 runs 16 residues. Germline V gives CDR1 SGHVS, CDR2 FQNEAQ. CDR3 sequence: CASSLGLQGVFYEQYF. The CDR3 DNA is TGTGCCAGCAGCTTAGGTCTACAGGGGGTATTCTACGAGCAGTACTTC.

V and J are TRBV7-2 and TRBJ2-3, with a weak D call TRBD2 (6 bases). Trimming cost V 1 base and J 3 bases, with 11 bases left between them. CDR3 size: 15 residues. The germline gives CDR1 SGHTA, CDR2 FQGNSA. In nucleotides, the CDR3 is TGTGCCAGCAGCTTAGTTCGCGGGACGACAGATACGCAGTATTTT. This codes for CASSLVRGTTDTQYF.

This clone is termed large. The J gene is TRBJ2-5, the V gene TRBV6-5; 7 nucleotides agree with TRBD1. The CDR3 length is 12 residues. Germline V gene data show CDR1 as MNHEY and CDR2 as SVGAGI. Trimming removed 7 bases from V and 5 bases from J; junction bases left unmatched: 4. The CDR3 coding sequence is TGTGCCAGCAAAGGGGGCAAGGAGACCCAGTACTTC. This codes for CASKGGKETQYF.

As regards this clone: Sequence at one end of the junction differs from germline and may be a read error. V is TRBV7-7 and J is TRBJ2-1; 7 positions agree with TRBD2. This CDR3 has 16 residues. Germline V gene sequence: CDR1 SSHAT, CDR2 FNYEAQ (reference sequence). The CDR3 loop reads CASSLGSSSGYNEQFF. The CDR3 DNA sequence: TGTGCTAGCAGCTTAGGGTCGTCTAGCGGATACAATGAGCAGTTCTTC.

The rearrangement uses TRBV5-1 and TRBJ2-4; 9 bases are shared with TRBD2. V gave up 3 bases and J gave up 3 bases; unmatched junction bases: 10. The CDR3 runs 17 residues. The germline V gene encodes CDR1 SGHRS and CDR2 YFSETQ. Here the CDR3 DNA reads TGCGCCAGCAGCTCCGGGACTAGCATAGGGGGCAAAAACATTCAGTACTTC. Amino acid sequence: CASSSGTSIGGKNIQYF.

The chain couples TRBV5-5 to TRBJ2-3; no clear D gene. The V end was cut by 4 bases, the J end by 6 bases, with 21 bases between. Germline values: CDR1 SGHKS, CDR2 YYEKEE (reference sequence). The CDR3 has 16 amino acids. CDR3 in amino acids: CASSPGIGPGGDTQYF. The CDR3, as DNA: TGTGCCAGCAGCCCCGGTATTGGACCGGGCGGCGATACGCAGTATTTT.

This clone was picked up a small number of times. The V call is TRBV19, the J call TRBJ1-2; D not resolved. Germline CDR1 is LNHDA and CDR2 is SQIVND (reference sequence). There are 13 residues in the CDR3. The V and J ends lost 7 bases and 4 bases respectively, with 13 bases between them. The CDR3 bases are TGTGCCAGTACCCGGGCCGCGGGCTATGGCTACACCTTC. Translating gives CASTRAAGYGYTF.